One sample yielded the 17 T cell receptor beta chains listed below, sequenced in a study of blood T cell repertoires in COVID-19. TCRdb keeps only in-frame clones here, not all; method: immunoSEQ multiplex PCR. This sample has 200,000 or so clones, with roughly 90% found just once. Sequenced: peripheral blood. The receptors were gathered from an older woman with acute or convalescent COVID-19.

The V call is TRBV5-1, the J call TRBJ2-7; 9 bases map to TRBD1. The length of the CDR3 is 15 residues. Germline V gene lookup returns CDR1 SGHRS and CDR2 YFSETQ. The J segment lost 5 bases and the V segment lost 8 bases, leaving 14 bases of the junction unmatched. The CDR3 loop reads CASHNSGTGLNEQYF. The CDR3 nucleotides read TGCGCCAGTCATAACTCCGGGACAGGGCTTAACGAGCAGTACTTC.

The V call is TRBV7-9, the J call TRBJ2-1; 7 positions match TRBD2. This CDR3 has 15 residues. Trimming took 5 bases from V and 8 from J; bases not matched to a gene: 12. Per germline, CDR1 SEHNR and CDR2 FQNEAQ (reference sequence). CDR3 DNA: TGTGCCAGCAGCCGCCCACTAGCGAGGGCGGATGAGCAGTTCTTC. It encodes CASSRPLARADEQFF.

V gene TRBV12-3 or TRBV12-4 combines with J gene TRBJ1-4, with D hard to call. The V and J ends lost 3 bases and 4 bases respectively, with 6 bases between them. The CDR3 length is 13 residues. CDR3 DNA: TGTGCCAGCAGTTTTCCGGGTAATGAAAAACTGTTTTTT. Translating gives CASSFPGNEKLFF.

This clone was seen only a few times. The chain combines TRBV30 with TRBJ2-7, with TRBD1 matching over 10 bases. CDR3 size: 14 residues. The V segment lost 4 bases and the J segment 2 bases; nucleotides outside the gene matches: 5. Germline CDR1 and CDR2: GTSNPN and SVGIG (reference sequence). The CDR3 loop reads CAWKRDRGAYEQYF. The CDR3 DNA follows: TGTGCCTGGAAACGGGACAGGGGTGCCTACGAGCAGTACTTC.

The chain has TRBV9 and TRBJ2-7, with 7 bases lining up with TRBD2. The CDR3 is 14 residues long. Germline trimming cut 4 bases from V and 6 bases from J; bases unmatched to any gene: 10. CDR1 and CDR2 (germline): SGDLS, YYNGEE. The CDR3 here is CASSSGLVPGEQYF. The CDR3 DNA follows: TGTGCCAGCAGCTCCGGACTAGTACCCGGCGAGCAGTACTTC.

The CDR3 spells CATPQAGLVKNIQYF. CDR3 nucleotides: TGTGCCACCCCACAGGCGGGGCTGGTCAAAAACATTCAGTACTTC. The chain employs TRBV24-1 and TRBJ2-4, with D possibly being TRBD2 (6 bases). The ends were cut back, 9 bases at V and 3 bases at J, with 17 bases in the middle. Germline loops: CDR1 KGHDR, CDR2 SFDVKD. The CDR3 sequence is 15 residues long.

V gene TRBV27 combines with J gene TRBJ1-3; the match to TRBD1 covers 7 bases. Looked up from germline, CDR1 is MNHEY and CDR2 is SMNVEV (reference sequence). This CDR3 spans 14 amino acids. Unmatched junction bases numbered 8, after V lost 9 bases and J lost 3 bases. The CDR3 spells CASAPRGLGNTIYF. As DNA, the CDR3 is TGTGCCAGTGCTCCTAGGGGGCTTGGAAACACCATATATTTT.

The rearrangement joins TRBV18 to TRBJ2-3; 14 bases match TRBD2. The CDR3 consists of 19 residues. From germline, CDR1 is KGHSH and CDR2 LQKENI. The V gene end was trimmed by 6 bases and the J gene end by 0 bases; junction bases not matched to a gene: 11. CDR3 amino acids: CASSPKATSGGGSTDTQYF. The CDR3 nucleotides are TGTGCCAGCTCCCCCAAGGCGACTAGCGGGGGGGGTAGCACAGATACGCAGTATTTT.

The chain carries TRBV18 and TRBJ1-4; the match to TRBD1 covers 7 bases. Losses at the gene ends were 4 bases for V and 7 bases for J; bases not matched to a gene: 3. The CDR3 is 13 amino acids. Germline lookup yields CDR1 KGHSH and CDR2 LQKENI. DNA of the CDR3: TGTGCCAGCTCACAGGGGGCGGGTGAAAAACTGTTTTTT. Translating it yields CASSQGAGEKLFF.

This chain connects TRBV2 to TRBJ2-3; TRBD2 might be the D (5 bases). The ends were cut back, 6 bases at V and 5 bases at J, with 15 bases in the middle. The germline CDR1 and CDR2 sequences are SNHLY and FYNNEI. The CDR3 has 14 residues. The CDR3 sequence: CASRPGSGRDTQYF. CDR3 nucleotide sequence: TGTGCCAGCAGACCGGGATCAGGTAGAGATACGCAGTATTTT.

The chain employs TRBV2 and TRBJ2-7, with D possibly being TRBD2 (6 bases). The CDR3 consists of 12 residues. The germline CDR1 and CDR2 sequences are SNHLY and FYNNEI. V lost 1 base and J lost 8, with 9 bases in between. This CDR3 reads CASSEGGEKQYF. The CDR3 DNA follows: TGTGCCAGCAGTGAAGGGGGGGAGAAGCAGTACTTC.

V is TRBV2 and J is TRBJ1-5; a weak D match, TRBD1 (5 bases). The CDR3 contains 15 residues. The germline V gene has CDR1 SNHLY and CDR2 FYNNEI. V lost 6 bases and J lost 0, with 12 bases in between. The chain's CDR3 is CASSELRVSNQPQHF. Written as DNA, the CDR3 is TGTGCCAGCAGCGAACTCAGGGTTAGCAATCAGCCCCAGCATTTT. Full variable domain (missing parts from reference TRBV2 and TRBJ1-5): EPEVTQTPSHQVTQMGQEVILRCVPISNHLYFYWYRQILGQKVEFLVSFYNNEISEKSEIFDDQFSVERPDGSNFTLKIRSTKLEDSAMYFCASSELRVSNQPQHFGDGTRLSIL.

In the case of this clone: The junction departs from germline at one end; a sequencing error may be responsible. This rearrangement joins TRBV20-1 to TRBJ2-7, with no clear D. Germline V gene sequence: CDR1 DFQATT, CDR2 SNEGSKA (reference sequence). The CDR3 extends over 11 amino acids. DNA of the CDR3: TGCAGTGCTAGAGATCGAGAGTTTCCCCCCTTC. This sequence encodes CSARDREFPPF.

The chain uses TRBV19 and TRBJ2-1; no definite D call. Germline-derived CDR1 and CDR2 are LNHDA and SQIVND (reference sequence). Trimming cost V 3 bases and J 2 bases, with 14 bases left between them. The CDR3 contains 16 residues. CDR3 amino acids: CASSIGSAGTYNEQFF. CDR3 DNA sequence: TGTGCCAGTAGTATTGGATCGGCAGGTACCTACAATGAGCAGTTCTTC.

The rearrangement joins TRBV6-4 to TRBJ1-6; D gene ambiguous. This CDR3 region has 14 residues. Deletions cut 6 bases from V and 0 bases from J, with 6 bases between. Per the germline V gene, CDR1 is MRHNA and CDR2 is SNTAGT. CDR3 sequence reads: CASRTTSYNSPLHF. The DNA for the CDR3 is TGTGCCAGCAGAACTACCTCCTATAATTCACCCCTCCACTTT.

This rearrangement joins TRBV6-2 or TRBV6-3 to TRBJ2-2; 10 nucleotides line up with TRBD1. In germline, CDR1 is MNHEY, CDR2 SVGEGT. Trimming cost V 8 bases and J 6 bases; bases outside gene matches: 9. This CDR3 is built from 15 residues. CDR3 bases: TGTGCCAGCGGCCCCGGGACAGGGGCCCCCGGGGAGCTGTTTTTT. Its translation is CASGPGTGAPGELFF.

The rearrangement joins TRBV3-1 (or the pseudogene TRBV3-2) to TRBJ2-2; the match to TRBD2 covers 12 bases. The V gene's germline CDR1 is LGHDT and CDR2 YNNKEL (reference sequence). This CDR3 has 15 amino acids. V trimming: 8 bases; J trimming: 7 bases; junction bases outside the gene matches: 8. The CDR3: CASVPSGGVGGELFF. CDR3 nucleotides: TGTGCCAGCGTCCCTAGCGGGGGGGTTGGCGGGGAGCTGTTTTTT.